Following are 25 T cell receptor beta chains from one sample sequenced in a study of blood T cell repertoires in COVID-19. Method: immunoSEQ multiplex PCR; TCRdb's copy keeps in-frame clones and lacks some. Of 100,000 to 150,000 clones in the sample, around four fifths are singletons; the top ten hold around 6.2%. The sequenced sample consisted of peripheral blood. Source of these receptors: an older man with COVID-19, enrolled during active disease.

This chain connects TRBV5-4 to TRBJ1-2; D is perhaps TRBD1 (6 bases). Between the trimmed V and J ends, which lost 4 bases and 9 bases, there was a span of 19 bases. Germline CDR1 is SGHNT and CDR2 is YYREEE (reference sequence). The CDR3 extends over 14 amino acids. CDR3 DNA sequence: TGTGCCAGCAGCGTGGTAGGAGAGGGGGTTAGCTACACCTTC. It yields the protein CASSVVGEGVSYTF.

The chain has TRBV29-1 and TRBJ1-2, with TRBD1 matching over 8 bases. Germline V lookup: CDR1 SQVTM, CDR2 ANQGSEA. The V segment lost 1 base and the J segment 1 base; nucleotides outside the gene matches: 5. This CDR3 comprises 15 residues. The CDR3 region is CSVEVAGGLNYGYTF. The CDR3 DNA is TGCAGCGTTGAAGTCGCAGGGGGCCTTAACTATGGCTACACCTTC.

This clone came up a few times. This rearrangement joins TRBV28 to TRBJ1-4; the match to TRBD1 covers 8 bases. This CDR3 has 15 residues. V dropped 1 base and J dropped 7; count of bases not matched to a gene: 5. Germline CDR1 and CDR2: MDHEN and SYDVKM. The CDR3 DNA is TGTGCCAGCAGTTTATACGGGACAGGTATTGAAAAACTGTTTTTT. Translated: CASSLYGTGIEKLFF.

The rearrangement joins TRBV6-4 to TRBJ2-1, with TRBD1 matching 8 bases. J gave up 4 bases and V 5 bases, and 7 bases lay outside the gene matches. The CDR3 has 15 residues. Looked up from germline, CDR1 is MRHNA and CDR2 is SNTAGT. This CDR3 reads CASSLQGDGYNEQFF. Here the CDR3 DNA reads TGTGCCAGCAGTCTACAGGGGGACGGGTACAATGAGCAGTTCTTC.

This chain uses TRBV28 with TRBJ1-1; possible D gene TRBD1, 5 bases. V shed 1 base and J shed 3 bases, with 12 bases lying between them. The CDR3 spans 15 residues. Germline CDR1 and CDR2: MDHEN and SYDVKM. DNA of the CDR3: TGTGCCAGCAGTTTATTGGGGACTTTGTACACTGAAGCTTTCTTT. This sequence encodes CASSLLGTLYTEAFF.

CDR3 nucleotide sequence: TGTGCCAGCAGCTTAGAGCCAGGGGCGGCTGGAAACACCATATATTTT. It translates to CASSLEPGAAGNTIYF. The gene calls are TRBV7-8 and TRBJ1-3; TRBD1 is a possible D gene (6 bases). Germline V CDR1 and CDR2: SGHVS, FQNEAQ. V was trimmed by 1 base and J by 2 bases, leaving 12 bases between them. The CDR3 loop spans 16 amino acids. The full variable domain, its missing parts supplied by reference TRBV7-8 and TRBJ1-3, is GAGVSQSPRYKVAKRGQDVALRCDPISGHVSLFWYQQALGQGPEFLTYFQNEAQLDKSGLPSDRFFAERPEGSVSTLKIQRTQQEDSAVYLCASSLEPGAAGNTIYFGEGSWLTVV.

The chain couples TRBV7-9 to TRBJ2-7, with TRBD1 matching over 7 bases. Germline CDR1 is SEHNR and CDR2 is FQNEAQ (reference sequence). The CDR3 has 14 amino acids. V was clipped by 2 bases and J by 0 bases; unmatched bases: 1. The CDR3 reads CASSLWDSSYEQYF. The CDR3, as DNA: TGTGCCAGCAGCTTATGGGACAGCTCCTACGAGCAGTACTTC.

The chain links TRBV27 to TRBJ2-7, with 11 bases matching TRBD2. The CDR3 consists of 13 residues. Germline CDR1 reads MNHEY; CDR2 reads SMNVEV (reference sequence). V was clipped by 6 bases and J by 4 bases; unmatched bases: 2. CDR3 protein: CASSSSGRYEQYF. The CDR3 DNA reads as TGTGCCAGCAGCTCTAGCGGGAGGTACGAGCAGTACTTC.

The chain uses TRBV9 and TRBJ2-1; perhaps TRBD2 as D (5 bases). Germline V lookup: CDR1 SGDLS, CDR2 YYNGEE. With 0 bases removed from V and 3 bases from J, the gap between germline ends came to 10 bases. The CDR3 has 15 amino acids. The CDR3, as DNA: TGTGCCAGCAGCGTAGCCCGGGGTAACTACAATGAGCAGTTCTTC. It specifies CASSVARGNYNEQFF.

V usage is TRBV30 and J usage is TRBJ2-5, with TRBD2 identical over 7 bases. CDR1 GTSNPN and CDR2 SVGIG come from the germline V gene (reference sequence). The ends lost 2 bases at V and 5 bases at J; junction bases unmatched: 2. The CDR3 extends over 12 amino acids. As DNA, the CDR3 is TGTGCCTGGAGTACACTAGCGGAGACCCAGTACTTC. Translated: CAWSTLAETQYF.

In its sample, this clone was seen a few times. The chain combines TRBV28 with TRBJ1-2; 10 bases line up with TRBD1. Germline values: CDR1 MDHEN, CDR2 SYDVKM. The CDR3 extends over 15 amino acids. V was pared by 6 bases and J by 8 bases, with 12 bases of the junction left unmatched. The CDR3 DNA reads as TGTGCCAGCAGAGCCCGACAGGGGGCATTTTGGGGCTACACCTTC. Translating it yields CASRARQGAFWGYTF.

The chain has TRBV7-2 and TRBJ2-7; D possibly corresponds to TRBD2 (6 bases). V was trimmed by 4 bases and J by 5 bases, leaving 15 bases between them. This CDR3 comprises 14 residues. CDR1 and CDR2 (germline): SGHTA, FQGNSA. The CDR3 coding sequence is TGTGCCAGCAGCTCTCCCGGGGGTAGCGACGAGCAGTACTTC. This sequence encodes CASSSPGGSDEQYF. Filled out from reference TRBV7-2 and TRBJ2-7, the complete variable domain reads GAGVSQSPSNKVTEKGKDVELRCDPISGHTALYWYRQSLGQGLEFLIYFQGNSAPDKSGLPSDRFSAERTGGSVSTLTIQRTQQEDSAVYLCASSSPGGSDEQYFGPGTRLTVT.

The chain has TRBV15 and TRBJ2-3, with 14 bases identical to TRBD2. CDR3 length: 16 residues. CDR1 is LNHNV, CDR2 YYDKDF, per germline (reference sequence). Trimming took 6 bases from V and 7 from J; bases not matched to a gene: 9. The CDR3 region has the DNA TGTGCCACCAGGAGGGGACTAGCGGGAGTCGGAAATACGCAGTATTTT. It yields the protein CATRRGLAGVGNTQYF.

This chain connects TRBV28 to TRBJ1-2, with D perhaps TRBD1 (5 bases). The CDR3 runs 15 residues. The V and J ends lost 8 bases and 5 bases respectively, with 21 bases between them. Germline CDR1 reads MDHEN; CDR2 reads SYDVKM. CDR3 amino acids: CASGPGPGLSYGYTF. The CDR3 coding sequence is TGTGCCAGCGGACCAGGGCCGGGACTCTCATATGGCTACACCTTC.

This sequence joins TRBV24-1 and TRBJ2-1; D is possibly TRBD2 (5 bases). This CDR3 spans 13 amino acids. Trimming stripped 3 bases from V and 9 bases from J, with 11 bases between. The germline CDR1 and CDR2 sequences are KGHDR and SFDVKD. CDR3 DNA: TGTGCCACCAGTGATCGACTAATTTCTGAGCAGTTCTTC. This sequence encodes CATSDRLISEQFF.

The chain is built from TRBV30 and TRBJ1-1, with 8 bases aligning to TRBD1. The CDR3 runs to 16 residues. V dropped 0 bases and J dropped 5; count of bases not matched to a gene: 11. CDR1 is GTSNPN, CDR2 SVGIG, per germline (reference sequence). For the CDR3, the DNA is TGTGCCTGGAGTGTTCTAAGGGGGACAGGATGGACTGAAGCTTTCTTT. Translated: CAWSVLRGTGWTEAFF.

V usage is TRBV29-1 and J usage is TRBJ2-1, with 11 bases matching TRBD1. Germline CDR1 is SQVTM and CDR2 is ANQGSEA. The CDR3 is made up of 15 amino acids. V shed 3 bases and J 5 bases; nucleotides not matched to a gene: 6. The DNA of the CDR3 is TGCAGCGTTGACGGGGACAGGGGGTGGGACAATGAGCAGTTCTTC. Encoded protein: CSVDGDRGWDNEQFF.

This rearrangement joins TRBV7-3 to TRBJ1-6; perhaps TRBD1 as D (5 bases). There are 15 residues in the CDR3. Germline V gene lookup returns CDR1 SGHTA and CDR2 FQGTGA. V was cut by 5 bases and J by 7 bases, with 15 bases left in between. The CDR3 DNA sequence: TGTGCCAGCAGCCCTAATACGGGGGTGAATTCACCCCTCCACTTT. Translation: CASSPNTGVNSPLHF.

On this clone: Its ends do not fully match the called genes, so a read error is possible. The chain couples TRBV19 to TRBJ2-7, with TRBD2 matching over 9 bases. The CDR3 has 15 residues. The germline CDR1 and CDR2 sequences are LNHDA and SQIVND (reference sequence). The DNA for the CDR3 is TGTGCCAGTAGTGCCCGTGGGACTAGCTCCCACGAGCAGTACTTC. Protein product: CASSARGTSSHEQYF.

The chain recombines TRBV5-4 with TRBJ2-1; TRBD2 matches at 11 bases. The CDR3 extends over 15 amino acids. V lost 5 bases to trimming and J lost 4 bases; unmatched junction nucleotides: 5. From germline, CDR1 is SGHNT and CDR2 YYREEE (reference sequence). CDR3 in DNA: TGTGCCAGCAGTTTAGCGGGAGGGATTTACAATGAGCAGTTCTTC. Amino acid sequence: CASSLAGGIYNEQFF. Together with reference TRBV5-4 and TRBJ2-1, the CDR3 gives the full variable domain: ETGVTQSPTHLIKTRGQQVTLRCSSQSGHNTVSWYQQALGQGPQFIFQYYREEENGRGNFPPRFSGLQFPNYSSELNVNALELDDSALYLCASSLAGGIYNEQFFGPGTRLTVL.

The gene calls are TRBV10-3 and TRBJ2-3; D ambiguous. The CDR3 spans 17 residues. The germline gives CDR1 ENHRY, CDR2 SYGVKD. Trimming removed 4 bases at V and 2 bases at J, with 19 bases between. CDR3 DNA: TGTGCCATCAGTGCCCACCCCTCGGTTCAAGTCACAGATACGCAGTATTTT. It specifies CAISAHPSVQVTDTQYF.

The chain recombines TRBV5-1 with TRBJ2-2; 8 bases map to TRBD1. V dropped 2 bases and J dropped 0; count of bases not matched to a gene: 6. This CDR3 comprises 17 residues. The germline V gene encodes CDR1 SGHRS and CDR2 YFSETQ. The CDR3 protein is CASSLTGGYANTGELFF. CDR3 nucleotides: TGCGCCAGCAGCTTAACAGGGGGATACGCGAACACCGGGGAGCTGTTTTTT. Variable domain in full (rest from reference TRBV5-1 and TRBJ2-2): KAGVTQTPRYLIKTRGQQVTLSCSPISGHRSVSWYQQTPGQGLQFLFEYFSETQRNKGNFPGRFSGRQFSNSRSEMNVSTLELGDSALYLCASSLTGGYANTGELFFGEGSRLTVL.

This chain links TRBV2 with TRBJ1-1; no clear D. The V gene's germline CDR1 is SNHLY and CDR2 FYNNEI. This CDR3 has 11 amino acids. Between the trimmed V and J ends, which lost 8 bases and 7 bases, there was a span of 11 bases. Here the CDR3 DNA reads TGTGCCAGCGAGATGGAGTTTGAAGCTTTCTTT. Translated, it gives CASEMEFEAFF.

The CDR3 here is CASSPTQRGGKGYTF. The CDR3 coding sequence is TGTGCCAGCAGCCCCACCCAGAGAGGGGGCAAGGGCTACACCTTC. The V gene is TRBV3-1 (or the pseudogene TRBV3-2), the J gene TRBJ1-2; the match to TRBD1 covers 7 bases. The CDR3 has 15 amino acids. CDR1 LGHDT and CDR2 YNNKEL come from the germline V gene (reference sequence). Trimming at V came to 4 bases and at J to 8 bases, leaving 13 bases not matched to a gene.

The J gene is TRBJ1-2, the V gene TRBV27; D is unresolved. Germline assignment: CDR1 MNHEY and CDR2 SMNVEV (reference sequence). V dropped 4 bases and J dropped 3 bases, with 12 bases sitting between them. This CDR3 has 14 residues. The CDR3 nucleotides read TGTGCCAGCAGTTCCCGCATCGACTACTATGGCTACACCTTC. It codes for CASSSRIDYYGYTF.